The T cell receptor (beta chain) under discussion was sequenced for a study of shared clonotypes between healthy human individuals. This CDR3 is 11 amino acids long. Germline lookup yields CDR1 SQVTM and CDR2 ANQGSEA. V shed 6 bases and J shed 7 bases, with 10 bases lying between them. Naive CD4+ cells were CD45RA-selected; the remaining cells were memory. It was at deep level that the assay was run. The repertoire was sequenced with immunoSEQ multiplex PCR; TCRdb's copy has only in-frame clones and lacks some. Of about 1,500,000 clones listed, around 95% are singletons. The sample holds one count of this clone.

V is TRBV29-1 and J is TRBJ2-1; TRBD2 is a possible D gene (5 bases). This receptor was obtained from a man younger than 40 in good health. Sequenced: naive CD4+ T cells sorted from blood. The subset here: CD45RA+ positively selected. The CDR3 bases are TGCAGCGTGGACTCGTTGAATGAGCAGTTCTTC. Amino acids: CSVDSLNEQFF.